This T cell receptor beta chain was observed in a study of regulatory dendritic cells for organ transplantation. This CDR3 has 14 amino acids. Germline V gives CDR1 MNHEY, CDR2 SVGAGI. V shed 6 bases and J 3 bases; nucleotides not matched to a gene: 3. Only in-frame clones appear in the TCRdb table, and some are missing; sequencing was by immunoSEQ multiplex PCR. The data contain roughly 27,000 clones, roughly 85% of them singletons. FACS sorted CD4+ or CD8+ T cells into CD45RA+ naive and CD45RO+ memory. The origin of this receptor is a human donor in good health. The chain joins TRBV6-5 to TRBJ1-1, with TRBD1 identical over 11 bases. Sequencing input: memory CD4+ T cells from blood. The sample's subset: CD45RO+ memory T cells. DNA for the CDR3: TGTGCCAGCAGCCGGGGACAGGGGGACACTGAAGCTTTCTTT. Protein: CASSRGQGDTEAFF.